The T cell receptor (beta chain) described here comes from a study of shared clonotypes between healthy human individuals. Sequencing used immunoSEQ multiplex PCR; TCRdb keeps in-frame clones, though not all of them. The sample consists of 950,000 to 1,200,000 clones, approximately 80% of them appearing once. Donation came from healthy HIV-negative adults that had no recent acute infections or vaccinations. Adult Caucasians living in Nashville, Tennessee made up all of the donors. The germline V gene encodes CDR1 MDHEN and CDR2 SYDVKM. Trimming cost V 2 bases and J 5 bases; bases outside gene matches: 8. The length of the CDR3 is 16 residues.

Input material: memory CD4+ T cells from PBMCs. Stated subset: CD45RA-negative fraction. The receptor was isolated from a young man in good health. Some clones in this sample may be carry-over from other donors' samples. The chain joins TRBV28 to TRBJ1-2, with 10 positions matching TRBD1. The CDR3 spells CASSLPLGQGLYGYTF. The DNA of the CDR3 is TGTGCCAGCAGTTTACCCTTGGGACAGGGGCTGTATGGCTACACCTTC.